Shown below are 8 T cell receptor beta chains from a single sample sequenced in a study of shared clonotypes between healthy human individuals. Profiling relied on immunoSEQ multiplex PCR, and the TCRdb table lists in-frame clones only, not all of them. In the table there are around 2.1 million clones, about 92% of which are singletons. In the naive CD8 group, cells lacked CD45RO and were positively selected for CCR7, so terminally differentiated effector memory CD45RA+ cells were left out. The sample was naive CD8+ T cells from PBMCs. These TCRs come from a man younger than 30 in good health. Some clones in this sample may be carry-over from other donors' samples.

The chain has TRBV9 and TRBJ2-3; 8 bases line up with TRBD1. The CDR3 spans 16 residues. CDR1 and CDR2 from the germline V gene are SGDLS and YYNGEE. Losses at the gene ends were 4 bases for V and 6 bases for J; bases not matched to a gene: 13. CDR3 residues: CASSSRPDRVVDTQYF. CDR3 bases: TGTGCCAGCAGCTCACGACCGGACAGGGTGGTGGATACGCAGTATTTT.

V usage is TRBV19 and J usage is TRBJ1-1, with 8 bases matching TRBD1. The length of the CDR3 is 13 residues. CDR1 and CDR2 (germline): LNHDA, SQIVND (reference sequence). Germline trimming cut 3 bases from V and 11 bases from J; bases unmatched to any gene: 8. The CDR3 sequence: CASSMGAGGWAFF. CDR3 nucleotide sequence: TGTGCCAGTAGTATGGGGGCAGGGGGCTGGGCTTTCTTT.

This clone has just one count. The rearrangement links TRBV7-3 to TRBJ2-3; D possibly uses TRBD1 or TRBD2 (5 bases each). Per the germline V gene, CDR1 is SGHTA and CDR2 is FQGTGA. Trimming removed 4 bases at V and 6 bases at J, with 23 bases between. CDR3 length: 17 residues. The CDR3 DNA follows: TGTGCCAGCAGCTCTCCCCTTGACTACCCGGGACGGGATACGCAGTATTTT. As protein: CASSSPLDYPGRDTQYF. Full variable domain (rest looked up from reference TRBV7-3 and TRBJ2-3): GAGVSQTPSNKVTEKGKYVELRCDPISGHTALYWYRQSLGQGPEFLIYFQGTGAADDSGLPNDRFFAVRPEGSVSTLKIQRTERGDSAVYLCASSSPLDYPGRDTQYFGPGTRLTVL.

The chain uses TRBV7-9 and TRBJ2-4, with 13 positions matching TRBD2. This CDR3 spans 17 amino acids. Losses at the gene ends were 3 bases for V and 0 bases for J; bases not matched to a gene: 2. Germline V gene data show CDR1 as SEHNR and CDR2 as FQNEAQ (reference sequence). The CDR3 DNA follows: TGTGCCAGCAGCTTGACTAGCGGGGGGATAGCCAAAAACATTCAGTACTTC. Its protein product is CASSLTSGGIAKNIQYF.

V gene TRBV21-1 combines with J gene TRBJ2-7; TRBD1 is taken as the D call from the table, unchecked against the DNA. TRBV21-1 is annotated as a pseudogene. The CDR3 is 16 residues long. CDR3 nucleotides: TGTGCCAGCCGAACCACAGGGCGGGTAGACTCCTACGAGCAGTACTTC. Its translation: CASRTTGRVDSYEQYF.

The chain carries TRBV5-1 and TRBJ2-2, with TRBD2 matching over 9 bases. This CDR3 contains 16 residues. V lost 4 bases to trimming and J lost 4 bases; unmatched junction nucleotides: 8. CDR1 and CDR2 from the germline V gene are SGHRS and YFSETQ. The CDR3 DNA reads TGCGCCAGCAGCCTGGGGACTAGCCTTGTCACCGGGGAGCTGTTTTTT. Encoded protein: CASSLGTSLVTGELFF.

The rearrangement uses TRBV7-2 and TRBJ1-1; a weak D match, TRBD1 (6 bases). V was clipped by 3 bases and J by 4 bases, with 18 bases between them. Germline V gene lookup returns CDR1 SGHTA and CDR2 FQGNSA. CDR3 length equals 16 residues. For the CDR3, the DNA is TGTGCCAGCAGCTTCAAACCAGGGTCCAGGGGCACTGAAGCTTTCTTT. Amino acids: CASSFKPGSRGTEAFF.

With regard to this clone: The DNA is left out, because the CDR3 cannot be placed on it with certainty; the CDR3 is given as TCRdb lists it. The J gene is TRBJ1-1, the V gene TRBV4-3; the table's D call, TRBD1, was not checked against the DNA. The CDR3 adds up to 20 amino acids, both ends counted. Germline V gives CDR1 LGHNA, CDR2 YSLEER. The CDR3 spells CASSQGTGKVRFGVNTEAFF.